These 21 T cell receptor beta chains originate from one sample sequenced in a study of shared clonotypes between healthy human individuals. Some clones are missing from TCRdb's copy, which holds only in-frame ones; the method was immunoSEQ multiplex PCR. The sample has some 1.5 million clones; 95% to 97% are singletons. The sample taken for sequencing was naive CD4+ T cells sorted from blood. Subset indicated: CD45RA+ positively selected. Source of these receptors: a man aged 30 to 45 in good health.

The chain carries TRBV19 and TRBJ1-5, with a tentative D call TRBD1 (6 bases). V lost 10 bases, J lost 4 bases, and 20 bases lay in between. This CDR3 has 15 residues. The germline V gene encodes CDR1 LNHDA and CDR2 SQIVND (reference sequence). The chain's CDR3 is CATHGQTNPNQPQHF. The CDR3 bases are TGTGCCACACATGGACAGACGAACCCTAATCAGCCCCAGCATTTT.

V usage is TRBV9 and J usage is TRBJ2-2; D call uncertain. Germline CDR1 SGDLS, CDR2 YYNGEE. There are 14 residues in the CDR3. V lost 4 bases to trimming and J lost 2 bases, with 9 bases between them. The CDR3 sequence: CASSPSVNTGELFF. CDR3 nucleotide sequence: TGTGCCAGCAGCCCAAGCGTCAACACCGGGGAGCTGTTTTTT. The entire variable domain, with the rest obtained from reference TRBV9 and TRBJ2-2, is as follows: DSGVTQTPKHLITATGQRVTLRCSPRSGDLSVYWYQQSLDQGLQFLIQYYNGEERAKGNILERFSAQQFPDLHSELNLSSLELGDSALYFCASSPSVNTGELFFGEGSRLTVL.

The table lists this clone with a count of one. The chain couples TRBV28 to TRBJ2-5; 10 nucleotides agree with TRBD1. This CDR3 has 15 amino acids. Germline V gene sequence: CDR1 MDHEN, CDR2 SYDVKM. V lost 5 bases, J lost 1 base, and 4 bases stayed unmatched. For the CDR3, the DNA is TGTGCCAGCAGTGGGACAGGGGTACCCCAAGAGACCCAGTACTTC. Amino acid sequence: CASSGTGVPQETQYF.

The V call is TRBV11-3, the J call TRBJ1-5; 7 bases agree with TRBD1. CDR1 is SGHNT, CDR2 YENEEA, per germline. The ends lost 4 bases at V and 0 bases at J; junction bases unmatched: 12. The CDR3 extends over 18 amino acids. CDR3 in DNA: TGTGCCAGCAGCTCCCCCCCGGGGACAGTAAATAGCAATCAGCCCCAGCATTTT. Protein product: CASSSPPGTVNSNQPQHF.

The V gene is TRBV7-2, the J gene TRBJ2-2; the match to TRBD2 covers 8 bases. The CDR3 has 18 amino acids. J was trimmed by 5 bases and V by 1 base; bases with no gene match: 12. The germline V gene encodes CDR1 SGHTA and CDR2 FQGNSA. Written as DNA, the CDR3 is TGTGCCAGCAGCTTAGTGGGGACGGCGGGAGGCCTGACCGGGGAGCTGTTTTTT. Its protein is CASSLVGTAGGLTGELFF.

The rearrangement joins TRBV16 to TRBJ1-1; D unclear. Germline CDR1 is KGHSY and CDR2 is FQNENV. CDR3 length: 11 amino acids. Trimming removed 2 bases from V and 5 bases from J, with 3 bases in between. The CDR3 protein is CASSQITEAFF. The DNA for the CDR3 is TGTGCCAGCAGCCAAATTACTGAAGCTTTCTTT.

The rearrangement joins TRBV13 to TRBJ2-7; the match to TRBD2 covers 7 bases. This CDR3 has 16 amino acids. Trimming at V came to 5 bases and at J to 6 bases, leaving 16 bases not matched to a gene. Germline assignment: CDR1 PRHDT and CDR2 FYEKMQ (reference sequence). The CDR3 loop reads CASSPGRGRELIEQYF. The DNA of the CDR3 is TGTGCCAGCAGCCCTGGGCGTGGGCGGGAGTTGATCGAGCAGTACTTC.

V usage is TRBV7-3 and J usage is TRBJ2-2; D gene unclear. The CDR3 is made up of 15 amino acids. The V end lost 1 base, the J end lost 1 base, and 7 bases lay between the germline ends. The germline V gene has CDR1 SGHTA and CDR2 FQGTGA. The CDR3 region is CASSLKSKNTGELFF. CDR3 DNA: TGTGCCAGCAGCTTAAAGTCCAAGAACACCGGGGAGCTGTTTTTT.

This rearrangement joins TRBV2 to TRBJ2-1; D gene uncertain. The CDR3 is 17 amino acids. The germline V gene encodes CDR1 SNHLY and CDR2 FYNNEI. Trimming removed 2 bases at V and 2 bases at J, with 16 bases between. Written as DNA, the CDR3 is TGTGCCAGCAGTGAAAGACCCGCTTATGGGGCCTACAATGAGCAGTTCTTC. Its translation is CASSERPAYGAYNEQFF.

The chain has TRBV5-1 and TRBJ2-1; 9 bases are shared with TRBD2. V was clipped by 0 bases and J by 6 bases; unmatched bases: 4. The V gene's germline CDR1 is SGHRS and CDR2 YFSETQ. The CDR3 totals 15 residues. CDR3 nucleotide sequence: TGCGCCAGCAGCTTGGTCCTAGCGGGGACCAATGAGCAGTTCTTC. It is translated as CASSLVLAGTNEQFF. Drawing the rest from reference TRBV5-1 and TRBJ2-1, the complete variable domain is KAGVTQTPRYLIKTRGQQVTLSCSPISGHRSVSWYQQTPGQGLQFLFEYFSETQRNKGNFPGRFSGRQFSNSRSEMNVSTLELGDSALYLCASSLVLAGTNEQFFGPGTRLTVL.

This clone appeared a single time. The CDR3 nucleotides are TGCGCCAGCAGACCCCAAAACACCGGGGAGCTGTTTTTT. Translated, it gives CASRPQNTGELFF. The chain uses TRBV10-2 and TRBJ2-2; D call uncertain. Between the trimmed V and J ends, which lost 6 bases and 2 bases, there was a span of 7 bases. In germline, CDR1 is WSHSY, CDR2 SAAADI. The CDR3 covers 13 residues.

The chain uses TRBV5-5 and TRBJ2-2; D not certain. Germline V gene sequence: CDR1 SGHKS, CDR2 YYEKEE (reference sequence). The CDR3 has 14 residues. The ends were cut back, 2 bases at V and 6 bases at J, with 11 bases in the middle. CDR3 bases: TGTGCCAGCAGCTTAGGACCCGGCGCCGGGGAGCTGTTTTTT. This encodes CASSLGPGAGELFF.

The chain has TRBV5-1 and TRBJ2-7, with D possibly being TRBD1 or TRBD2 (7 bases each). Per the germline V gene, CDR1 is SGHRS and CDR2 is YFSETQ. V was pared by 4 bases and J by 5 bases, with 25 bases between. CDR3 length: 17 amino acids. Here the CDR3 reads CASSPFRGGGNKDEQYF. For the CDR3, the DNA is TGCGCCAGCAGCCCTTTTAGGGGAGGGGGCAACAAAGACGAGCAGTACTTC.

The V gene is TRBV5-4, the J gene TRBJ2-7; D might be TRBD2 (5 bases). Per the germline V gene, CDR1 is SGHNT and CDR2 is YYREEE (reference sequence). CDR3 length: 13 amino acids. V lost 1 base, J lost 6 bases, and 11 bases lay in between. DNA of the CDR3: TGTGCCAGCAGCTTGCCTAGCAACGGCGAGCAGTACTTC. Amino acid sequence: CASSLPSNGEQYF.

This chain links TRBV25-1 with TRBJ2-7; 10 nucleotides agree with TRBD1. V lost 5 bases, J lost 0 bases, and 4 bases stayed unmatched. Germline CDR1 and CDR2: MGHDK and SYGVNS. This CDR3 contains 15 residues. CDR3 sequence reads: CASSTRDRGSYEQYF. In nucleotides, the CDR3 is TGTGCCAGCAGTACCAGGGACAGGGGCTCCTACGAGCAGTACTTC.

The J gene is TRBJ1-1, the V gene TRBV5-1, with D perhaps TRBD1 (6 bases). The V end lost 5 bases, the J end lost 2 bases, and 13 bases lay between the germline ends. Germline V gives CDR1 SGHRS, CDR2 YFSETQ. The CDR3 is made up of 14 amino acids. The CDR3 DNA follows: TGCGCCAGCAGTCAGGGACACCTCAACACTGAAGCTTTCTTT. Encoded protein: CASSQGHLNTEAFF.

The CDR3 sequence: CASSLKTGELFF. The CDR3 DNA is TGTGCCAGCAGCCTAAAGACCGGGGAGCTGTTTTTT. V gene TRBV7-3 combines with J gene TRBJ2-2; no firm D call. The CDR3 spans 12 residues. Trimming removed 5 bases from V and 5 bases from J, with 6 bases in between. The germline CDR1 and CDR2 sequences are SGHTA and FQGTGA.

A single count supports this clone. This rearrangement joins TRBV6-1 to TRBJ1-1; D is uncertain. The CDR3 extends over 14 amino acids. V was shortened by 4 bases and J by 5 bases, with 14 bases between the two germline ends. The germline gives CDR1 MNHNS, CDR2 SASEGT. DNA for the CDR3: TGTGCCAGCAGTGTGCGGACCCAGGATACTGAAGCTTTCTTT. Amino acid sequence: CASSVRTQDTEAFF.

Details on this clone: Its ends do not fully match the called genes, so a read error is possible. The same CDR3 can be traced to other DNA sequences in this sample. This rearrangement joins TRBV5-4 to TRBJ2-3, with 12 bases aligning to TRBD2. This CDR3 has 17 amino acids. Germline V CDR1 and CDR2: SGHNT, YYREEE (reference sequence). The CDR3 protein is CASSLAASGRATDTQYF. In DNA, the CDR3 is TGCGCCAGCAGCTTGGCCGCTAGCGGGAGGGCGACAGATACGCAGTATTTT.

The J gene is TRBJ1-2, the V gene TRBV7-2; possibly TRBD1 for D (6 bases). Germline V gene data show CDR1 as SGHTA and CDR2 as FQGNSA. CDR3 length: 13 residues. V lost 5 bases and J lost 13, with 20 bases in between. CDR3 loop: CASSPTDGGRCTF. CDR3 bases: TGTGCCAGCAGCCCTACGGACGGGGGCAGATGCACCTTC.

V and J are TRBV15 and TRBJ1-2; D is uncertain. Trimming stripped 0 bases from V and 9 bases from J, with 14 bases between. The germline gives CDR1 LNHNV, CDR2 YYDKDF (reference sequence). This CDR3 comprises 14 residues. The CDR3 nucleotides read TGTGCCACCAGCAGAGATCAGGTCGGGAGAAGCTACACCTTC. It translates to CATSRDQVGRSYTF.